This T cell receptor (beta chain) was retrieved from a study of T cell repertoires in cytomegalovirus infection. Background on the study: Both a matching HLA type and CMV infection were indicated by public TCR beta signatures. General study points: Based on cumulative public TCR beta family frequency, carriers of CMV plus the relevant HLA were identified.

This clonotype has more than one count but fewer than ten. Antigen specificity is unknown. TCRdb recomputed calls from the reads with MiXCR, one row per CDR3 protein. The sample carries roughly 130,000 distinct CDR3 sequences, roughly 9% recorded once. Sequencing was carried out using PBMCs. The sequence derives from a human donor in good health (CMV status not recorded). Some clones in this sample may be carry-over from other donors' samples.

CDR3 bases: TGCAGTGCTAGAGACGCCAGATCCCAAGAGACCCAGTACTTC. Encoded protein: CSARDARSQETQYF. V and J are TRBV20-1 and TRBJ2-5; D not certain. Germline CDR1 and CDR2: DFQATT and SNEGSKA (reference sequence). The CDR3 totals 14 residues. The germline V and J ends were trimmed by 0 bases and 1 base, with 9 bases remaining between them.